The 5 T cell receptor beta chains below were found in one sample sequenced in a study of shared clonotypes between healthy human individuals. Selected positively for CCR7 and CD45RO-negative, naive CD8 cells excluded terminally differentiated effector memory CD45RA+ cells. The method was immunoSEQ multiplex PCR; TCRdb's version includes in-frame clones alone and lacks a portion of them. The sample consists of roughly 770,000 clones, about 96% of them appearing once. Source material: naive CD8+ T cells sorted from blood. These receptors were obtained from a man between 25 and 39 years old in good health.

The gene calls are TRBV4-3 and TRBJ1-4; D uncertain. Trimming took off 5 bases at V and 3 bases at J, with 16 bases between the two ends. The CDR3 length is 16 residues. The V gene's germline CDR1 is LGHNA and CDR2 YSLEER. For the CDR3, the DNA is TGCGCCAGCAGCGAACAAACGACCGATGCTAATGAAAAACTGTTTTTT. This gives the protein CASSEQTTDANEKLFF.

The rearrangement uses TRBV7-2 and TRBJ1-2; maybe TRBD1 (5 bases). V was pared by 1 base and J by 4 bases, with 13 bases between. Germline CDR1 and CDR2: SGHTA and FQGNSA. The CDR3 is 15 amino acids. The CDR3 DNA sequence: TGTGCCAGCAGCTTAGGACAGTTAGAATCCTATGGCTACACCTTC. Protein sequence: CASSLGQLESYGYTF.

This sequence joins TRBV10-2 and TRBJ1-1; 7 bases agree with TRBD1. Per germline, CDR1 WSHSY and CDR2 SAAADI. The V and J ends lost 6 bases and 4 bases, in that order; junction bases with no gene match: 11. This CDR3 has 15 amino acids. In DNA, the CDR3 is TGCGCCAGCAGCGCCCGGAGCCAGGGGGGCACTGAAGCTTTCTTT. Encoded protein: CASSARSQGGTEAFF.

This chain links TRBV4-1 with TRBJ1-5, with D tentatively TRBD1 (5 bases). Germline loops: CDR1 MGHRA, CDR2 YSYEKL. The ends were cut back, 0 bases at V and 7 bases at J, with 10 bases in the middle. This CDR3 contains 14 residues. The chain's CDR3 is CASSQEGVGQPQHF. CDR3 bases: TGCGCCAGCAGCCAAGAGGGGGTAGGACAGCCCCAGCATTTT.

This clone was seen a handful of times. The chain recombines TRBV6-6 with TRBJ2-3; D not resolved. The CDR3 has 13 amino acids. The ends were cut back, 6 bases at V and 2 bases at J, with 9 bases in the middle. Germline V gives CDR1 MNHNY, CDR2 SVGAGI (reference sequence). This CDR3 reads CASSLEYTDTQYF. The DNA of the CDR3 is TGTGCCAGCAGCCTCGAATACACAGATACGCAGTATTTT.